This T cell receptor beta chain was recovered during a study of T-cell reconstitution after alpha-beta-depleted transplantation in children. Preparation of the TCRbeta library was carried out with unique molecular identifiers. Each CDR3 protein gets one entry after TCRdb re-called the PCR reads with MiXCR. The table has about 580,000 distinct CDR3 sequences, roughly 23% seen once. The trim removed 0 bases at V and 1 base at J, leaving 12 bases unmatched. The germline V gene has CDR1 SGHRS and CDR2 YFSETQ. The CDR3 has 19 amino acids. Turning to this clonotype: Its specificity is not known.

Study-wide findings and caveats: Newly generated T cells supplied most T-cell counts and diversity one year post-transplant.

The TCR sequence derives from a boy less than two years old who had a stem cell transplant for acute myeloid leukemia, so the T cells may come from the graft donor. Sequencing was performed on PBMCs, mostly from graft donor cells, taken 360 days after TCRalphabeta/CD19-depleted stem cell transplant. The chain combines TRBV5-1 with TRBJ2-1, with 8 positions matching TRBD2. The CDR3 DNA is TGCGCCAGCAGCTTGGGGCGGGGGGCAGGGTTTGGGTCCTACAATGAGCAGTTCTTC. Protein sequence: CASSLGRGAGFGSYNEQFF.